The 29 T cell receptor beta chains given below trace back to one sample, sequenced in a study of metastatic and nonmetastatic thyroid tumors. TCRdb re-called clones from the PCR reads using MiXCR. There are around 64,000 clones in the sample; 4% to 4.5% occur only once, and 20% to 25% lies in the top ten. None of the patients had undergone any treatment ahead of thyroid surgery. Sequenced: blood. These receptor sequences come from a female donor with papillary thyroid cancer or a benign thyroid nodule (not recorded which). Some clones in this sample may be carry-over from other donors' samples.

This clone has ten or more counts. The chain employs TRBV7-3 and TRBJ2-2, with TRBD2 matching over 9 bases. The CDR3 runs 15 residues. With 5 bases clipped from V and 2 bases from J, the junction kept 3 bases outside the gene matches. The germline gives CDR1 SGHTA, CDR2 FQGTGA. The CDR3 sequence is CASSPSGVNTGELFF. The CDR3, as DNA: TGTGCCAGCAGCCCTAGCGGGGTTAACACCGGGGAGCTGTTTTTT.

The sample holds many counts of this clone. CDR3: CASTVRAFTDTQYF. In DNA form, the CDR3 reads TGTGCCAGCACCGTCAGGGCGTTCACAGATACGCAGTATTTT. The chain links TRBV2 to TRBJ2-3; maybe TRBD1 (5 bases). The CDR3 has 14 residues. CDR1 and CDR2 (germline): SNHLY, FYNNEI. Trimming cost V 7 bases and J 2 bases, with 13 bases left between them.

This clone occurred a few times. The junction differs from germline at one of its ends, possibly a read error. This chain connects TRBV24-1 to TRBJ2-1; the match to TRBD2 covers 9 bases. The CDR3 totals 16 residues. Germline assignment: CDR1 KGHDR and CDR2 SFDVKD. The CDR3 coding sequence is TGTGTCACCAGTGCCAGAGGGCGGGAGGGCTTCAATGAGCAGCTCTTC. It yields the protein CVTSARGREGFNEQLF.

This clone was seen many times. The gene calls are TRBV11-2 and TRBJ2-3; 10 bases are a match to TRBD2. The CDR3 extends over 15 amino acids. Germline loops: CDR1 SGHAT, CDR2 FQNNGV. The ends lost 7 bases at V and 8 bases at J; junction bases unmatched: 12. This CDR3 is CASNEAGGPRTTQYF. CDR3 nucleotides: TGTGCCAGCAACGAAGCGGGAGGGCCACGAACTACGCAGTATTTT. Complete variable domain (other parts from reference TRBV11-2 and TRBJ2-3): EAGVAQSPRYKIIEKRQSVAFWCNPISGHATLYWYQQILGQGPKLLIQFQNNGVVDDSQLPKDRFSAERLKGVDSTLKIQPAKLEDSAVYLCASNEAGGPRTTQYFGPGTRLTVL.

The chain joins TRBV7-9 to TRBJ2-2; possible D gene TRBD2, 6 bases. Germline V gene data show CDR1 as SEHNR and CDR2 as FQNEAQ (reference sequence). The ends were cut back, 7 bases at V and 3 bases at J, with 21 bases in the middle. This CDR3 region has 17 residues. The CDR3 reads CASTLGGSQVDTGELFF. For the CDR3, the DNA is TGTGCCAGCACCTTGGGAGGTTCACAGGTCGACACCGGGGAGCTGTTTTTT.

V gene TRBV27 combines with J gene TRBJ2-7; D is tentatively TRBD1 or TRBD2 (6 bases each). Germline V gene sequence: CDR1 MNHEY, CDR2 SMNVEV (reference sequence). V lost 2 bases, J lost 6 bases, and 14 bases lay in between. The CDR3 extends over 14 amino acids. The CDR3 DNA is TGTGCCAGCAGTTTAGGGGGGACATGGCCCGAGCAGTACGTC. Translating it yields CASSLGGTWPEQYV.

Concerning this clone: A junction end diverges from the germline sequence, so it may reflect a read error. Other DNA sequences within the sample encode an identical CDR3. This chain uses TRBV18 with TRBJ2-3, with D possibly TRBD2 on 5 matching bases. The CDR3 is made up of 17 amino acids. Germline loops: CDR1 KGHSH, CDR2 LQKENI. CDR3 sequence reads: CASSPTKTLPRADTQYF. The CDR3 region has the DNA TGTGCCAGCTCACCGACTAAGACTCTACCTCGCGCAGATACACAGTATTTT.

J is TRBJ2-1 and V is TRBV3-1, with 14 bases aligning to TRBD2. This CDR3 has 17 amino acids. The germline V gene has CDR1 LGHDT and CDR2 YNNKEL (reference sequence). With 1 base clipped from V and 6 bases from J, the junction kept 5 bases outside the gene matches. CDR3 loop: CASSQGLAGGPGNEQFF. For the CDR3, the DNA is TGTGCCAGCAGCCAAGGACTAGCGGGAGGGCCCGGCAATGAGCAGTTCTTC.

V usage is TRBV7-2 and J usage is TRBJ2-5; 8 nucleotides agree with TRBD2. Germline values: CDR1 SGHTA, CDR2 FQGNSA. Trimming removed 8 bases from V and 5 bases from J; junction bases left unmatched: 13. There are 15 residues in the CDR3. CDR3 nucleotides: TGTGCCAGCGCGGGGGGCCTTACACCTCTGGAGACCCAGTACTTC. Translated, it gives CASAGGLTPLETQYF. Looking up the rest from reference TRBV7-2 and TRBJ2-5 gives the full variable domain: GAGVSQSPSNKVTEKGKDVELRCDPISGHTALYWYRQSLGQGLEFLIYFQGNSAPDKSGLPSDRFSAERTGGSVSTLTIQRTQQEDSAVYLCASAGGLTPLETQYFGPGTRLLVL.

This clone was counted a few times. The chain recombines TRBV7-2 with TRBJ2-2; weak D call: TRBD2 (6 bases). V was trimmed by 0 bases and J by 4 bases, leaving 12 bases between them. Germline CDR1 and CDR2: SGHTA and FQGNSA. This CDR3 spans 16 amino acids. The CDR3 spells CASSLARLVVTGELFF. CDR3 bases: TGTGCCAGCAGCTTAGCGCGACTAGTAGTCACCGGGGAGCTGTTTTTT.

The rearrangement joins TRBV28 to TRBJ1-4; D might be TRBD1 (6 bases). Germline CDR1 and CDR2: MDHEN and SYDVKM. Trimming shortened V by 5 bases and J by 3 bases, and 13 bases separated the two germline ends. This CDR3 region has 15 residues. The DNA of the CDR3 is TGTGCCAGCAGTCCGGACAGCTGGGCTAATGAAAAACTGTTTTTT. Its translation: CASSPDSWANEKLFF.

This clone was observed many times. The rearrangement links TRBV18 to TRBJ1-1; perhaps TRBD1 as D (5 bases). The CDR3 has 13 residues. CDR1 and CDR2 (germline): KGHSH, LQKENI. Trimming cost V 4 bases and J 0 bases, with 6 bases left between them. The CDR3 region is CASSRGVNTEAFF. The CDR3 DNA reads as TGTGCCAGCTCACGAGGGGTGAACACTGAAGCTTTCTTT.

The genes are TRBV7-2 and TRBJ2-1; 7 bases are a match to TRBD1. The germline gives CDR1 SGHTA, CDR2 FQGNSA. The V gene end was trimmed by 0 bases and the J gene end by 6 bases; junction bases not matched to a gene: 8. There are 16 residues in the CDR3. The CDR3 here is CASSLARGHGVNEQFF. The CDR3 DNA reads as TGTGCCAGCAGCTTAGCGAGGGGGCATGGGGTCAATGAGCAGTTCTTC.

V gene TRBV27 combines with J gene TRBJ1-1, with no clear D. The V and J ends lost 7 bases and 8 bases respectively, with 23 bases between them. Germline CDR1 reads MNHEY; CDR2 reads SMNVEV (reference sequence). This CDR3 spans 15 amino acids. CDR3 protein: CASNKRGTVSQEAFF. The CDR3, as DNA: TGTGCCAGCAATAAGCGGGGTACGGTCTCTCAGGAAGCTTTCTTT.

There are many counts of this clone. The CDR3 nucleotides read TGCGCCAGCAGAAGGGACCCCTCCTCCTACGAGCAGTACTTC. Protein sequence: CASRRDPSSYEQYF. The chain combines TRBV5-1 with TRBJ2-7; D might be TRBD1 or TRBD2, each matching 5 bases. Trimming stripped 5 bases from V and 0 bases from J, with 12 bases between. This CDR3 is built from 14 residues. Germline-derived CDR1 and CDR2 are SGHRS and YFSETQ.

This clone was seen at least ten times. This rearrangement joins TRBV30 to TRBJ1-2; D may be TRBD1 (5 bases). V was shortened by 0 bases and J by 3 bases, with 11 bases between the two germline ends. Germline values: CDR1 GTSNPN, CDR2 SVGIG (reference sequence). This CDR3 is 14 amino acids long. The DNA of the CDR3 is TGTGCCTGGAGTGTCCATAGGGGCGACTATGGCTACACCTTC. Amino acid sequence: CAWSVHRGDYGYTF.

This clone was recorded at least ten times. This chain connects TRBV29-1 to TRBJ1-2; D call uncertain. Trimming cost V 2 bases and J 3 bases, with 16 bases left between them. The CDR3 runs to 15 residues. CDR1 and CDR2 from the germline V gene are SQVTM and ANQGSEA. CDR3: CSVERSGVYDYGYTF. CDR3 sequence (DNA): TGCAGCGTTGAAAGGAGTGGGGTGTATGACTATGGCTACACCTTC.

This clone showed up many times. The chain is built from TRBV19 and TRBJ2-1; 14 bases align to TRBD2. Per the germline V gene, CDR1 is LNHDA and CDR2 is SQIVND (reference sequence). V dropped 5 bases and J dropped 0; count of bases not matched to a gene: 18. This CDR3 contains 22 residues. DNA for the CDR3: TGTGCCAGTAGTCCGCGAACCCGACTAGCGGGAGGGTCGTTAAGCTCCTACAATGAGCAGTTCTTC. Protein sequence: CASSPRTRLAGGSLSSYNEQFF.

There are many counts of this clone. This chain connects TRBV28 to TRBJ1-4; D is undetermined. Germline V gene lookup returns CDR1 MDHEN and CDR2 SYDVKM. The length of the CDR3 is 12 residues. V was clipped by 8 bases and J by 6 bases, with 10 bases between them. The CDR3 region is CASRPNDEKLFF. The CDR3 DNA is TGTGCCAGCCGTCCGAACGATGAAAAACTGTTTTTT.

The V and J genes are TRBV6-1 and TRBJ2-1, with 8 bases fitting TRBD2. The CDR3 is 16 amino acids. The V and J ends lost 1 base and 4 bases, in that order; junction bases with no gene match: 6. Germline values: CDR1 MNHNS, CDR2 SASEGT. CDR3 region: CASSEGEGLGYNEQFF. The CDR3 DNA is TGTGCCAGCAGTGAAGGTGAGGGACTAGGTTACAATGAGCAGTTCTTC.

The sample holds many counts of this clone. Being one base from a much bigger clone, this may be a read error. The CDR3 DNA sequence: TGCAGTGCTAGAGCTCCGTATGGCTGGGAGCTGTTTTTT. Translated: CSARAPYGWELFF. V usage is TRBV20-1 and J usage is TRBJ2-2; D not resolved. The CDR3 contains 13 residues. Germline CDR1 reads DFQATT; CDR2 reads SNEGSKA (reference sequence). V was clipped by 1 base and J by 9 bases, with 12 bases between them.

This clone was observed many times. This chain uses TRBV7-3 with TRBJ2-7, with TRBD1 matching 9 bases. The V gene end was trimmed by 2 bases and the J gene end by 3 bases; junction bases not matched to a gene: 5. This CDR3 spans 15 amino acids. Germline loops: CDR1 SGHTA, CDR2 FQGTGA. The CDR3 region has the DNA TGTGCCAGCAGCTTAGGGAGGACAGGGGTCTACGAGCAGTACTTC. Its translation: CASSLGRTGVYEQYF. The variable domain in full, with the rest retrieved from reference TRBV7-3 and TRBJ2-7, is GAGVSQTPSNKVTEKGKYVELRCDPISGHTALYWYRQSLGQGPEFLIYFQGTGAADDSGLPNDRFFAVRPEGSVSTLKIQRTERGDSAVYLCASSLGRTGVYEQYFGPGTRLTVT.

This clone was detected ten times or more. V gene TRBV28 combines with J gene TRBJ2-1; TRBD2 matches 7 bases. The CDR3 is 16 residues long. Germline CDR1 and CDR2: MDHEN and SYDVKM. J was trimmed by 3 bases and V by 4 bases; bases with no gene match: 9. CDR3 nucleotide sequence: TGTGCCAGCAGTTCCTACGTTAGCGGGTACTACAATGAGCAGTTCTTC. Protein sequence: CASSSYVSGYYNEQFF. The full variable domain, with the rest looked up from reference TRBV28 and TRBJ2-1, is DVKVTQSSRYLVKRTGEKVFLECVQDMDHENMFWYRQDPGLGLRLIYFSYDVKMKEKGDIPEGYSVSREKKERFSLILESASTNQTSMYLCASSSYVSGYYNEQFFGPGTRLTVL.

The CDR3, as DNA: TGTGCCAGCAGTTCAGAGGGCTCTGGAAACACCATATATTTT. This gives the protein CASSSEGSGNTIYF. The V call is TRBV28, the J call TRBJ1-3; no firm D call. Trimming pared 4 bases from V and 0 bases from J, leaving 7 bases between. CDR1 and CDR2 (germline): MDHEN, SYDVKM. The CDR3 runs 14 residues.

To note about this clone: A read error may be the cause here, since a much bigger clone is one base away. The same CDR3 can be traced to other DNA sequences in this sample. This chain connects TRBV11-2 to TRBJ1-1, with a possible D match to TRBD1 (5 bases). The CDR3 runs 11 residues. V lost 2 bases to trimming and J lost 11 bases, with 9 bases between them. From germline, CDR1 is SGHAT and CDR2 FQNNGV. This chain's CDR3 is CASSLTGDAFF. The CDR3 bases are TGTGCCAGCAGCTTAACAGGTGACGCTTTCTTT.

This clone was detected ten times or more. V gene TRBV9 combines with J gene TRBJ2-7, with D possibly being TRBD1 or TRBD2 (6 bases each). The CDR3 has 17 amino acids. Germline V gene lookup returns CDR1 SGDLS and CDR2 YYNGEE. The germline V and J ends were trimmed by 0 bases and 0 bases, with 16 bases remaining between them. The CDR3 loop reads CASSVGVTRGPSYEQYF. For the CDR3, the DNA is TGTGCCAGCAGCGTAGGGGTTACCCGGGGGCCCTCCTACGAGCAGTACTTC.

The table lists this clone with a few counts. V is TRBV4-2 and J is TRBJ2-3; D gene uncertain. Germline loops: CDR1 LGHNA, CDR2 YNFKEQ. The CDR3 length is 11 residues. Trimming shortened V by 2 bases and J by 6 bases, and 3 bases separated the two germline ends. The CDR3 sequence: CASSQTDTQYF. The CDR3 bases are TGTGCCAGCAGCCAAACTGATACGCAGTATTTT.

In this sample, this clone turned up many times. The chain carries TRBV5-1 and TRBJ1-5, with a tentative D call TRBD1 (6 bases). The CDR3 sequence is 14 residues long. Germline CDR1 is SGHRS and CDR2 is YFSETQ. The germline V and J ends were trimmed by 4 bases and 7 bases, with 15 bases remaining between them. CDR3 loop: CASSPDQQGQPQHF. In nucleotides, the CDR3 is TGCGCCAGCAGCCCAGACCAACAGGGCCAGCCCCAGCATTTT. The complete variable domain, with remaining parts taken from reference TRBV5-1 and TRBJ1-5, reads KAGVTQTPRYLIKTRGQQVTLSCSPISGHRSVSWYQQTPGQGLQFLFEYFSETQRNKGNFPGRFSGRQFSNSRSEMNVSTLELGDSALYLCASSPDQQGQPQHFGDGTRLSIL.

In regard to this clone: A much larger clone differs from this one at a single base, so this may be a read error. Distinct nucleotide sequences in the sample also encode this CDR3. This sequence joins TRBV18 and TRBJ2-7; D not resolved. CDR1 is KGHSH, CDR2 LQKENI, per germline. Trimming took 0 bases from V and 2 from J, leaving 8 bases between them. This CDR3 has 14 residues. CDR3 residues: CASSPPGRTYEQYF. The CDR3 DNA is TGTGCCAGCTCACCACCCGGACGTACCTACGAGCAGTACTTC.